The 2 T cell receptor beta chains listed next were all sequenced from one sample in a study of blood T cell repertoires in COVID-19. Method: immunoSEQ multiplex PCR; TCRdb's copy keeps in-frame clones and lacks some. In the table there are approximately 210,000 clones, roughly four fifths of which are singletons. What was sequenced was peripheral blood. Source of these receptors: a middle-aged woman with acute or convalescent COVID-19.

The CDR3 DNA is TGTGCCAGCAGTTCCCGACAGGGGCGTGACAATGAGCAGTTCTTC. Residues: CASSSRQGRDNEQFF. The chain joins TRBV27 to TRBJ2-1; TRBD1 aligns across 8 bases. The CDR3 is 15 amino acids. The J segment lost 5 bases and the V segment lost 4 bases, leaving 7 bases of the junction unmatched. Per germline, CDR1 MNHEY and CDR2 SMNVEV (reference sequence).

This clone appeared a single time. V is TRBV5-6 and J is TRBJ2-7; D possibly corresponds to TRBD2 (6 bases). Germline V gene data show CDR1 as SGHDT and CDR2 as YYEEEE. V dropped 4 bases and J dropped 5 bases, with 13 bases sitting between them. The CDR3 has 13 amino acids. CDR3 loop: CASSLGLLDEQYF. The CDR3 nucleotides are TGTGCCAGCAGCCTGGGACTCCTCGACGAGCAGTACTTC.